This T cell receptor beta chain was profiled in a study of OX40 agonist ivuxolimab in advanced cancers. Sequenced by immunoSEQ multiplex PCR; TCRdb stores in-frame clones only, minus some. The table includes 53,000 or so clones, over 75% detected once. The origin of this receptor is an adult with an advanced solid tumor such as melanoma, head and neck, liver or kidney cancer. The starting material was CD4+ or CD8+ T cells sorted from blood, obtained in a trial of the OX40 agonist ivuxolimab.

For the CDR3, the DNA is TGTGCCAGCAGTGTAACTCAGGGTACCCACTCTGGGGCCAACGTCCTGACTTTC. This codes for CASSVTQGTHSGANVLTF. The V gene is TRBV2, the J gene TRBJ2-6; D perhaps matches TRBD1 (5 bases). The CDR3 runs to 18 residues. V lost 4 bases to trimming and J lost 0 bases, with 16 bases between them. Germline values: CDR1 SNHLY, CDR2 FYNNEI.